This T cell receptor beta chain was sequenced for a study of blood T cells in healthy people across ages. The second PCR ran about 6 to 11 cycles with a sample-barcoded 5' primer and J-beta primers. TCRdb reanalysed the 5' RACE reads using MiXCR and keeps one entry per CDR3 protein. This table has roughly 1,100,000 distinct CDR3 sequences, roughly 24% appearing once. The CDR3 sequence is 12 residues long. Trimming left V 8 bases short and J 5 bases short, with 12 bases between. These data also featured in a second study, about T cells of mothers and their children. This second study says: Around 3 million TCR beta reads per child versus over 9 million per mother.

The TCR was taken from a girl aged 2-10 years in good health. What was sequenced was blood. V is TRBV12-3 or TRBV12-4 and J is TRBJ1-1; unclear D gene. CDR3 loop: CASGPRGTEAFF. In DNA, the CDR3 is TGTGCCAGCGGACCGAGAGGGACTGAAGCTTTCTTT.